The next 30 T cell receptor beta chains were all read from a single sample in a study of shared clonotypes between healthy human individuals. Sequencing used immunoSEQ multiplex PCR; TCRdb keeps in-frame clones, though not all of them. The top ten hold around 1% of the sample, which has about 2 million clones, less than 95% seen once. Naive CD8 populations comprised CD45RO-negative cells positively selected for CCR7, excluding terminally differentiated effector memory CD45RA+ cells. The sample was naive CD8+ T cells sorted from blood. These receptors were taken from a man aged 18 to 30 in good health.

The chain is built from TRBV9 and TRBJ2-2; TRBD1 matches at 11 bases. Germline-derived CDR1 and CDR2 are SGDLS and YYNGEE. The CDR3 length is 18 residues. The trim removed 0 bases at V and 2 bases at J, leaving 6 bases unmatched. CDR3 coding DNA: TGTGCCAGCAGCGTAGGATTTGGGACAGGGGGAAACACCGGGGAGCTGTTTTTT. It translates to CASSVGFGTGGNTGELFF.

In the case of this clone: Other DNA sequences in the same sample also yield this CDR3. The genes are TRBV6-5 and TRBJ1-3, with D uncertain. Germline V gene sequence: CDR1 MNHEY, CDR2 SVGAGI. The CDR3 totals 14 residues. The ends were cut back, 6 bases at V and 1 base at J, with 10 bases in the middle. The CDR3 DNA follows: TGTGCCAGCAGCCCCACCGGGTCTGGAAACACCATATATTTT. The encoded protein is CASSPTGSGNTIYF.

This sequence joins TRBV30 and TRBJ1-1, with unresolved D. Trimming shortened V by 4 bases and J by 5 bases, and 14 bases separated the two germline ends. The germline gives CDR1 GTSNPN, CDR2 SVGIG (reference sequence). This CDR3 is built from 13 residues. This CDR3 is CAWTRMWGTEAFF. The CDR3 nucleotides read TGTGCCTGGACCCGGATGTGGGGTACTGAAGCTTTCTTT.

To note about this clone: The sample has other DNA sequences that encode this CDR3 too. The chain joins TRBV11-2 to TRBJ1-3; D unresolved. Germline V gene lookup returns CDR1 SGHAT and CDR2 FQNNGV. V was cut by 1 base and J by 4 bases, with 2 bases left in between. CDR3 length: 12 amino acids. CDR3 sequence reads: CASSLGGNTIYF. CDR3 DNA: TGTGCCAGCAGCTTAGGAGGAAACACCATATATTTT.

The J gene is TRBJ1-1, the V gene TRBV10-2; D is uncertain. The CDR3 is 13 residues long. The V gene's germline CDR1 is WSHSY and CDR2 SAAADI. Trimming shortened V by 10 bases and J by 3 bases, and 15 bases separated the two germline ends. The CDR3 loop is CATGDGRDTEAFF. CDR3 nucleotide sequence: TGCGCCACGGGCGACGGTAGAGACACTGAAGCTTTCTTT.

Turning to this clone: A much bigger clone sits one base away, suggesting this may be a read error. This specimen includes other DNA sequences encoding the same CDR3. The chain recombines TRBV19 with TRBJ2-1; D is ambiguous. V lost 3 bases and J lost 0, with 6 bases in between. Germline lookup yields CDR1 LNHDA and CDR2 SQIVND (reference sequence). CDR3 length equals 14 residues. Written as DNA, the CDR3 is TGTGCCAGTAGTATGGGCAGCTCCTACAATGAGCAGTTCTTC. Its translation is CASSMGSSYNEQFF.

The rearrangement uses TRBV27 and TRBJ2-7; tentative D call: TRBD1 (5 bases). Per germline, CDR1 MNHEY and CDR2 SMNVEV (reference sequence). Trimming pared 6 bases from V and 6 bases from J, leaving 6 bases between. CDR3 length equals 10 residues. CDR3 in amino acids: CASRGLEQYF. CDR3 in DNA: TGTGCCAGCAGGGGGCTCGAGCAGTACTTC.

Turning to this clone: Other nucleotide sequences from this sample produce the same CDR3. The chain links TRBV27 to TRBJ2-7; weak D call: TRBD1 (5 bases). The CDR3 totals 16 residues. Germline-derived CDR1 and CDR2 are MNHEY and SMNVEV (reference sequence). The V and J ends lost 6 bases and 0 bases respectively, with 18 bases between them. The CDR3 sequence: CASSPSTGENSYEQYF. The CDR3 DNA reads as TGTGCCAGCAGCCCCTCCACAGGAGAGAACTCCTACGAGCAGTACTTC.

V usage is TRBV27 and J usage is TRBJ1-6; no clear D. V was pared by 5 bases and J by 9 bases, with 8 bases between. This CDR3 is built from 12 residues. Germline V gene data show CDR1 as MNHEY and CDR2 as SMNVEV (reference sequence). This chain's CDR3 is CASSPNGSPLHF. Written as DNA, the CDR3 is TGTGCCAGCAGTCCAAACGGTTCACCCCTCCACTTT.

Worth noting for this clone: This may arise from a read error, as a much more abundant clone is one base away. CDR3 region: CASSLGTTEQYF. As DNA, the CDR3 is TGTGCCAGCAGCCTGGGGACAACCGAGCAGTACTTC. The chain links TRBV5-6 to TRBJ2-7; the D gene is possibly TRBD1 (6 bases). Per germline, CDR1 SGHDT and CDR2 YYEEEE. V was cut by 4 bases and J by 6 bases, with 11 bases left in between. The CDR3 runs to 12 residues.

The V gene is TRBV7-9, the J gene TRBJ2-5, with TRBD2 identical over 9 bases. CDR3 length equals 17 residues. Germline V gene data show CDR1 as SEHNR and CDR2 as FQNEAQ (reference sequence). J was trimmed by 5 bases and V by 2 bases; bases with no gene match: 12. The chain's CDR3 is CASSLFPSGAAGETQYF. In nucleotides, the CDR3 is TGTGCCAGCAGCTTATTTCCTAGCGGGGCGGCGGGGGAGACCCAGTACTTC.

This chain links TRBV7-2 with TRBJ1-1, with D unclear. The V end was cut by 4 bases, the J end by 1 base, with 10 bases between. The germline gives CDR1 SGHTA, CDR2 FQGNSA. This CDR3 is 14 amino acids long. The CDR3 region has the DNA TGTGCCAGCAGCTACGGTACAACGAACACTGAAGCTTTCTTT. Protein: CASSYGTTNTEAFF. Full variable domain (outside the CDR3, taken from reference TRBV7-2 and TRBJ1-1): GAGVSQSPSNKVTEKGKDVELRCDPISGHTALYWYRQSLGQGLEFLIYFQGNSAPDKSGLPSDRFSAERTGGSVSTLTIQRTQQEDSAVYLCASSYGTTNTEAFFGQGTRLTVV.

The chain joins TRBV30 to TRBJ1-5; 10 nucleotides line up with TRBD1. Germline V lookup: CDR1 GTSNPN, CDR2 SVGIG (reference sequence). V dropped 5 bases and J dropped 7; count of bases not matched to a gene: 5. The CDR3 contains 13 residues. For the CDR3, the DNA is TGTGCCTGGGAGGAGGACAGGGGGCAGCCCCAGCATTTT. Its translation: CAWEEDRGQPQHF.

The chain uses TRBV4-1 and TRBJ2-3, with no clear D. CDR3 length: 11 residues. Trimming took off 8 bases at V and 5 bases at J, with 8 bases between the two ends. Germline V lookup: CDR1 MGHRA, CDR2 YSYEKL. In nucleotides, the CDR3 is TGCGCCAGCCGGTCCGGAGATACGCAGTATTTT. Amino acid sequence: CASRSGDTQYF.

The V call is TRBV28, the J call TRBJ2-6; 7 bases are shared with TRBD2. CDR1 is MDHEN, CDR2 SYDVKM, per germline. The CDR3 runs to 18 residues. V was pared by 7 bases and J by 2 bases, with 14 bases of the junction left unmatched. The CDR3 here is CASTRGGLIDPGANVLTF. The CDR3 DNA sequence: TGTGCCAGCACCCGGGGAGGGTTGATTGACCCTGGGGCCAACGTCCTGACTTTC.

This chain connects TRBV27 to TRBJ1-2; no firm D call. V dropped 3 bases and J dropped 3 bases, with 8 bases sitting between them. The CDR3 is 13 residues long. In germline, CDR1 is MNHEY, CDR2 SMNVEV (reference sequence). The CDR3 DNA follows: TGTGCCAGCAGTTTGAACGAAGACTATGGCTACACCTTC. This translates into CASSLNEDYGYTF.

This chain connects TRBV10-3 to TRBJ2-2; 12 bases line up with TRBD1. V was pared by 7 bases and J by 6 bases, with 3 bases of the junction left unmatched. Germline V lookup: CDR1 ENHRY, CDR2 SYGVKD. The CDR3 totals 14 residues. CDR3 amino acids: CAITGTGGPGELFF. The DNA for the CDR3 is TGTGCCATCACCGGGACAGGGGGCCCCGGGGAGCTGTTTTTT.

The chain links TRBV2 to TRBJ2-5; TRBD1 aligns across 9 bases. CDR3 length: 16 residues. Germline lookup yields CDR1 SNHLY and CDR2 FYNNEI. Trimming removed 3 bases from V and 1 base from J; junction bases left unmatched: 6. The CDR3 bases are TGTGCCAGCAGTGACCCGGGACAGGGAACCCAAGAGACCCAGTACTTC. It yields the protein CASSDPGQGTQETQYF.

The chain joins TRBV7-6 to TRBJ2-6; D not certain. Germline V gene sequence: CDR1 SGHVS, CDR2 FNYEAQ. The V and J ends lost 5 bases and 0 bases respectively, with 11 bases between them. This CDR3 has 16 amino acids. CDR3: CASSPIGISGANVLTF. The CDR3 region has the DNA TGTGCCAGCAGCCCTATTGGGATCTCTGGGGCCAACGTCCTGACTTTC.

The rearrangement links TRBV4-1 to TRBJ2-2, with 11 bases identical to TRBD1. The CDR3 has 18 amino acids. Germline CDR1 MGHRA, CDR2 YSYEKL. V dropped 0 bases and J dropped 5; count of bases not matched to a gene: 8. The CDR3 DNA reads as TGCGCCAGCAGCCAAGATAGCGTTGGGACAGGGGGGACCGGGGAGCTGTTTTTT. Protein sequence: CASSQDSVGTGGTGELFF.

Turning to this clone: This CDR3 is also generated by other DNA sequences in the sample. The chain recombines TRBV4-1 with TRBJ2-7, with 7 bases fitting TRBD1. Looked up from germline, CDR1 is MGHRA and CDR2 is YSYEKL. Trimming cost V 2 bases and J 2 bases; bases outside gene matches: 3. The CDR3 has 14 residues. The CDR3 coding sequence is TGCGCCAGCAGCCAACGACAGGGTACCTACGAGCAGTACTTC. Translating it yields CASSQRQGTYEQYF.

The chain has TRBV6-5 and TRBJ1-1; TRBD1 matches at 9 bases. The CDR3 length is 14 residues. Looked up from germline, CDR1 is MNHEY and CDR2 is SVGAGI. With 6 bases clipped from V and 4 bases from J, the junction kept 6 bases outside the gene matches. The CDR3 sequence is CASRAGTGITEAFF. CDR3 nucleotide sequence: TGTGCCAGCAGAGCCGGGACAGGGATCACTGAAGCTTTCTTT.

This chain joins TRBV27 and TRBJ1-2; 10 bases are a match to TRBD1. The V gene end was trimmed by 6 bases and the J gene end by 2 bases; junction bases not matched to a gene: 3. Per germline, CDR1 MNHEY and CDR2 SMNVEV (reference sequence). The CDR3 runs 14 residues. The CDR3 is CASSGTGANYGYTF. For the CDR3, the DNA is TGTGCCAGCAGCGGGACAGGGGCGAACTATGGCTACACCTTC.

V is TRBV14 and J is TRBJ2-1; 11 nucleotides line up with TRBD2. Germline lookup yields CDR1 SGHDN and CDR2 FVKESK. CDR3 length equals 16 residues. V trimming: 4 bases; J trimming: 8 bases; junction bases outside the gene matches: 10. The CDR3 sequence: CASSLPIAGGPDEQFF. CDR3 DNA sequence: TGTGCCAGCAGCCTCCCTATAGCGGGGGGGCCGGATGAGCAGTTCTTC.

Here the CDR3 reads CASSTFREEGAEAFF. Here the CDR3 DNA reads TGTGCCAGCAGTACGTTCCGGGAGGAAGGGGCTGAAGCTTTCTTT. The rearrangement joins TRBV28 to TRBJ1-1, with TRBD1 as a possible D gene (5 bases). V lost 5 bases and J lost 6, with 19 bases in between. Germline V gene sequence: CDR1 MDHEN, CDR2 SYDVKM. The CDR3 contains 15 residues.

The chain couples TRBV10-3 to TRBJ1-3, with 9 bases fitting TRBD1. The CDR3 covers 16 residues. From germline, CDR1 is ENHRY and CDR2 SYGVKD. After removal of 3 bases from V and 2 bases from J, the junction contained 5 bases not matched to a gene. The CDR3 nucleotides read TGTGCCATCAGTGATCCCGGGACAGGGACTGGAAACACCATATATTTT. It encodes CAISDPGTGTGNTIYF.

Turning to this clone: At one end the junction does not follow the germline gene, possibly because of a read error. V usage is TRBV4-3 and J usage is TRBJ1-5; a possible D gene is TRBD1 (5 bases). Germline V lookup: CDR1 LGHNA, CDR2 YSLEER. The length of the CDR3 is 15 residues. This CDR3 reads CASSQDRAGHQSQHF. The CDR3 bases are TGCGCCAGCAGCCAAGACAGGGCAGGTCATCAGTCCCAGCATTTT.

The chain has TRBV29-1 and TRBJ1-2; D is unclear. The germline V and J ends were trimmed by 6 bases and 4 bases, with 9 bases remaining between them. Germline values: CDR1 SQVTM, CDR2 ANQGSEA. This CDR3 comprises 11 residues. CDR3 nucleotides: TGCAGCGTGGGAGTTTTCTATGGCTACACCTTC. Translated, it gives CSVGVFYGYTF.

The chain uses TRBV9 and TRBJ2-7; D might be TRBD2 (6 bases). The CDR3 length is 16 residues. The V and J ends lost 4 bases and 5 bases respectively, with 22 bases between them. Germline CDR1 SGDLS, CDR2 YYNGEE. DNA for the CDR3: TGTGCCAGCAGCCCCAAAACGGGACTCACATCCCACGAGCAGTACTTC. Translation gives CASSPKTGLTSHEQYF.

About this clone: At the DNA level, this CDR3 is encoded by other sequences in the same sample as well. The chain combines TRBV10-2 with TRBJ2-2; D unresolved. V dropped 2 bases and J dropped 2 bases, with 3 bases sitting between them. Germline-derived CDR1 and CDR2 are WSHSY and SAAADI. The CDR3 is 13 residues long. The CDR3: CASSEINTGELFF. The DNA for the CDR3 is TGCGCCAGCAGTGAGATTAACACCGGGGAGCTGTTTTTT.